This record looks at one TCR beta chain sequence and its context. Its antigen is not identified. These data come from a study of blood T cells in healthy people across ages. Study-wide findings and caveats: Long-lived and aged donors differed, with more naive CD4+ cells and higher diversity in the long-lived.

Primed by a sample-barcoded 5' primer and a J-beta primer mix, a second PCR proceeded for 7 to 11 cycles. MiXCR, applied by TCRdb to the 5' RACE reads, yields one record per CDR3 protein. The sample comprises about 580,000 distinct CDR3 sequences, under 55% of which are singletons, and 20% to 25% rests with the top ten. The sample taken for sequencing was blood. The TCR comes from a man older than 75 in good health.

The CDR3 nucleotides are TGTGCCAGCAGTCCAAACCGGGACAGGGTCGAGCAGTACTTC. This gives the protein CASSPNRDRVEQYF. The rearrangement uses TRBV7-2 and TRBJ2-7, with 9 nucleotides matching TRBD1. Per germline, CDR1 SGHTA and CDR2 FQGNSA. The CDR3 sequence is 14 residues long. Losses at the gene ends were 6 bases for V and 6 bases for J; bases not matched to a gene: 9.